This is a list of T cell receptor beta chains from one sample in a study of technical replicates of blood from a few donors. The repertoire was sequenced with immunoSEQ multiplex PCR; TCRdb's copy has only in-frame clones and lacks some. The data hold 15,000 to 19,000 clones, with 80% to 90% observed a single time. The sample was PBMCs. Receptor source: a human donor in good health. Both conserved end residues are part of each CDR3. A D gene is named only where the DNA matches it firmly. Expanded clones are given a class, and other clones once, few, many or no size at all.

J	V	size	length	D	CDR3	DNA
TRBJ2-2	TRBV5-1	once	16	NA	CASENGNRANTGELFF	TGCGCCAGCGAAAACGGGAACAGGGCCAACACCGGGGAGCTGTTTTTT
TRBJ2-1	TRBV11-2	NA	16	NA	CASSHQRARPYNEQFF	TGTGCCAGCAGCCACCAGCGGGCCCGCCCATACAATGAGCAGTTCTTC
TRBJ2-1	TRBV6-5	few	13	NA	CASSLLADNEQFF	TGTGCCAGCAGTTTGTTAGCGGACAATGAGCAGTTCTTC
TRBJ2-7	TRBV11-1	once	14	NA	CASSSRIGSYEQYF	TGTGCCAGCAGCTCGAGGATCGGCTCCTACGAGCAGTACTTC
TRBJ1-3	TRBV7-8	NA	16	NA	CASSLQPQDSGNTIYF	TGTGCCAGCAGCCTACAGCCACAGGACTCTGGAAACACCATATATTTT
TRBJ2-7	TRBV30	NA	12	TRBD1	CACGQGPYEQYF	TGTGCCTGTGGACAGGGCCCCTACGAGCAGTACTTC
TRBJ2-2	TRBV5-1	NA	12	NA	CASSSYTGELFF	TGCGCCAGCAGCTCTTACACCGGGGAGCTGTTTTTT
TRBJ1-5	TRBV5-1	few	15	NA	CASSLGTASNQPQHF	TGCGCCAGCAGCTTGGGGACAGCGAGCAATCAGCCCCAGCATTTT
TRBJ2-7	TRBV5-1	once	14	TRBD1	CASSFDRGNYEQYF	TGCGCCAGCAGCTTCGACAGGGGCAACTACGAGCAGTACTTC
TRBJ2-4	TRBV7-9	NA	14	NA	CASGPRGAKNIQYF	TGTGCCAGCGGCCCCCGGGGGGCCAAAAACATTCAGTACTTC
TRBJ2-7	TRBV6-1	NA	13	TRBD2	CASNPSGTYEQYF	TGTGCCAGCAACCCTAGCGGAACCTACGAGCAGTACTTC
TRBJ2-1	TRBV21-1	NA	15	NA	CASTVGTSHYNEQFF	TGTGCCAGCACCGTAGGGACTAGCCATTACAATGAGCAGTTCTTC
TRBJ1-3	TRBV6-6	NA	15	NA	CASSYNRVSGNTIYF	TGTGCCAGCAGTTACAACAGGGTTTCAGGAAACACCATATATTTT
TRBJ1-5	TRBV19	few	13	NA	CASSSQINQPQHF	TGTGCCAGTAGTAGTCAGATCAATCAGCCCCAGCATTTT
TRBJ1-5	TRBV6-1	NA	15	TRBD1	CASSDGTVGGQPQHF	TGTGCCAGCAGTGATGGGACAGTAGGAGGGCAGCCCCAGCATTTT
TRBJ2-1	TRBV5-4	NA	17	NA	CASSLPPGDSVYNEQFF	TGTGCCAGCAGCTTGCCTCCGGGGGACTCAGTATACAATGAGCAGTTCTTC
TRBJ2-7	TRBV7-9	NA	14	TRBD1	CASSLGQGRDEQYF	TGTGCCAGCAGCTTAGGACAGGGACGTGACGAGCAGTACTTC
TRBJ2-2	TRBV2	NA	15	TRBD2	CASSRTSGTTGELFF	TGTGCCAGCAGTCGGACTAGCGGGACCACCGGGGAGCTGTTTTTT